Listed below are T cell receptor beta chains from one sample, sequenced in a study of T cell responses to AZD1222 COVID-19 vaccine. TCRdb's copy holds only in-frame clones and misses some; the assay was immunoSEQ multiplex PCR. The repertoire holds over 100,000 clones, with roughly four fifths as singletons. Here the sequenced sample was peripheral blood, taken on day 0 of AZD1222 vaccination. The receptor set was obtained from an adult in good health. Both conserved end residues are part of each CDR3. A D gene is named only where the DNA matches it firmly. The size field is filled for only some rows; it gives once, few, many or a size class.

v_gene	len	j_gene	abundance	d_gene	CDR3nt	CDR3aa
TRBV9	13	TRBJ2-1	-	-	TGTGCCAGCAGCGCTCACCTCCTGGGTGAGCAGTTCTTC	CASSAHLLGEQFF
TRBV7-2	16	TRBJ2-7	-	-	TGTGCCAGCAGCTTAGGGATGGGACTGGGCACCTACGAGCAGTACTTC	CASSLGMGLGTYEQYF
TRBV5-1	16	TRBJ1-5	-	-	TGCGCCAGCAGCTTAGGAGGGACCTTTAGCAATCAGCCCCAGCATTTT	CASSLGGTFSNQPQHF
TRBV5-1	15	TRBJ2-1	-	TRBD2	TGCGCCAGCAGCTTGGGAGCGGGAGGGGGCAATGAGCAGTTCTTC	CASSLGAGGGNEQFF
TRBV30	13	TRBJ1-5	-	-	TGTGCCTGGACACGAGCGGGCAATCAGCCCCAGCATTTT	CAWTRAGNQPQHF
TRBV28	15	TRBJ1-5	-	TRBD1	TGTGCCAGCAGCACCCCGGGACAGGGACATCAGCCCCAGCATTTT	CASSTPGQGHQPQHF
TRBV6-5	15	TRBJ2-2	-	-	TGTGCCAGCAGCCTCGGCGGGGCCGGCACCGGGGAGCTGTTTTTT	CASSLGGAGTGELFF
TRBV4-2	12	TRBJ2-5	-	-	TGTGCCAGCAGCCAGGAGCAAGAGACCCAGTACTTC	CASSQEQETQYF
TRBV19	15	TRBJ2-1	-	-	TGTGCCAGTAGTATTACCGGGACCCCCGCGAATGAGCAGTTCTTC	CASSITGTPANEQFF
TRBV15	17	TRBJ2-2	-	-	TGTGCCACCAGCAGAGAATTCGGCCCCCTCTTCACCGGGGAGCTGTTTTTT	CATSREFGPLFTGELFF
TRBV6-5	14	TRBJ1-6	-	TRBD1	TGTGCCAGCAGTACCGGGACAGGGACTTCACCCCTCCACTTT	CASSTGTGTSPLHF
TRBV10-3	16	TRBJ1-1	-	-	TGTGCCATCAGTGGCCGGGACTCGAGCCGGAACACTGAAGCTTTCTTT	CAISGRDSSRNTEAFF
TRBV6-5	14	TRBJ1-1	-	-	TGTGCCAGCAGTAACGAGGGGTTTAGAACTGAAGCTTTCTTT	CASSNEGFRTEAFF
TRBV6-1	16	TRBJ2-1	-	-	TGTGCCAGCAGTGAAGCGTGGAGGAGCCCCTACAATGAGCAGTTCTTC	CASSEAWRSPYNEQFF
TRBV15	14	TRBJ1-2	-	-	TGTGCCACCAGCAGAGACGGGGGGAACTATGGCTACACCTTC	CATSRDGGNYGYTF
TRBV4-2	15	TRBJ1-1	-	-	TGTGCCAGCAGCCAGGACCCAGGCTCCGCCACTGAAGCTTTCTTT	CASSQDPGSATEAFF
TRBV11-2	13	TRBJ1-4	-	-	TGTGCCAGCAGCTCGTCGGAGGGAGGAAAACTGTTTTTT	CASSSSEGGKLFF
TRBV7-9	12	TRBJ2-3	-	-	TGTGCCAGCAGCCCAAGCACAGATACGCAGTATTTT	CASSPSTDTQYF
TRBV6-6	15	TRBJ2-7	-	-	TGTGCCAGCAGTTACCGGGACTCCACCTCCTACGAGCAGTACTTC	CASSYRDSTSYEQYF
TRBV28	14	TRBJ1-2	-	-	TGTGCCAGCAGTCCCACCGACCGAATCTATGGCTACACCTTC	CASSPTDRIYGYTF
TRBV6-5	13	TRBJ2-3	-	-	TGTGCCAGCAGTCCCCTGGGGCAAGGTACGCAGTATTTT	CASSPLGQGTQYF
TRBV3-1/TRBV3-2	11	TRBJ1-2	few	-	TGTGCCAGCAGCCAAGCCCTTGGCTACACCTTC	CASSQALGYTF
TRBV5-1	16	TRBJ1-5	-	-	TGCGCCAGCAGCTTGGCGGGCATCAATAGCAATCAGCCCCAGCATTTT	CASSLAGINSNQPQHF
TRBV6-2/TRBV6-3	16	TRBJ1-4	-	-	TGTGCCAGCAGTACCCAGCGACAGTACGGTAATGAAAAACTGTTTTTT	CASSTQRQYGNEKLFF
TRBV20-1	11	TRBJ2-5	-	-	TGCAGTGCCGGGGCTGTGAGGACCCAGTACTTC	CSAGAVRTQYF
TRBV5-1	13	TRBJ1-5	-	-	TGCGCCAGCAGCATTTCCAGCAATCAGCCCCAGCATTTT	CASSISSNQPQHF
TRBV28	15	TRBJ2-1	-	TRBD1	TGTGCCAGCAGTGCTACCCGGGACAGGGGGGCTGAGCAGTTCTTC	CASSATRDRGAEQFF
TRBV6-5	16	TRBJ1-3	-	TRBD1	TGTGCCAGCAGTTACGGACAGGCGTTCTCTGGAAACACCATATATTTT	CASSYGQAFSGNTIYF
TRBV19	13	TRBJ2-3	once	-	TGTGCCAGTACCCGGACAGTCACAGATACGCAGTATTTT	CASTRTVTDTQYF
TRBV5-4	13	TRBJ1-1	-	-	TGTGCCAGCAGCTTGGAAGTTGACACTGAAGCTTTCTTT	CASSLEVDTEAFF
TRBV19	14	TRBJ1-1	-	TRBD1	TGTGCCAGTAGCTACAGGGGCAGCGGGACTGAAGCTTTCTTT	CASSYRGSGTEAFF
TRBV28	16	TRBJ1-4	-	-	TGTGCCAGCACCGACTCGCTGGGGGTCGGGGGGGAAAAACTGTTTTTT	CASTDSLGVGGEKLFF
TRBV18	12	TRBJ1-2	-	-	TGTGCCAGCTCACCAGGGGTTTATGGCTACACCTTC	CASSPGVYGYTF
TRBV18	15	TRBJ2-3	-	-	TGTGCCAGCTCACCACCGTCGCGGGTCGGAGATACGCAGTATTTT	CASSPPSRVGDTQYF
TRBV18	18	TRBJ1-6	-	-	TGTGCCAGCTCACCACCGAATCTAGGGTTAAGTAATAATTCACCCCTCCACTTT	CASSPPNLGLSNNSPLHF
TRBV14	13	TRBJ2-5	-	-	TGTGCCAGCAGTCCGGACCCGGTAGGGACCCAGTACTTC	CASSPDPVGTQYF
TRBV5-1	14	TRBJ1-5	-	-	TGCGCCAGCAGCTTACTCCCGGCAAATCAGCCCCAGCATTTT	CASSLLPANQPQHF
TRBV21-1	18	TRBJ1-3	-	-	TGTGCCAGCAGCAAAAAAAACCTCCGGGGCCACTCTGGAAACACCATATATTTT	CASSKKNLRGHSGNTIYF
TRBV7-2	15	TRBJ2-1	-	TRBD2	TGTGCCAGCAGCTTCGGGACTAGCGGCGGAAATGAGCAGTTCTTC	CASSFGTSGGNEQFF
TRBV7-3	14	TRBJ2-7	few	-	TGTGCCAGCAGCTCGCGCCCCATCGGGGGTGAGCAGTACTTC	CASSSRPIGGEQYF
TRBV12-3/TRBV12-4	13	TRBJ1-2	-	-	TGTGCCAGCAGTTTAGATGCTAACTATGGCTACACCTTC	CASSLDANYGYTF
TRBV7-8	16	TRBJ2-7	-	TRBD1	TGTGCCAGCAGCTTGGGGATGACAGGGATTTCGTACGAGCAGTACTTC	CASSLGMTGISYEQYF
TRBV29-1	13	TRBJ1-1	-	TRBD1	TGCAGCGTTGAAACGGGACAGGTTTTCGGAGCTTTCTTT	CSVETGQVFGAFF
TRBV9	13	TRBJ1-3	-	-	TGTGCCAGCAGCCCAGGGCAGTGGGACACCATATATTTT	CASSPGQWDTIYF
TRBV7-8	14	TRBJ2-5	-	TRBD2	TGTGCCACCAAAAGCGGGAATGGTGGAGAGACCCAGTACTTC	CATKSGNGGETQYF
TRBV11-3	15	TRBJ2-6	-	-	TGTGCCAGCAGTTATGTGGGGGCTGGGGCCAACGTCCTGACTTTC	CASSYVGAGANVLTF
TRBV24-1	14	TRBJ1-6	few	-	TGTGCCACCAGTAGTGGGGGCTATAATTCACCCCTCCACTTT	CATSSGGYNSPLHF
TRBV3-1/TRBV3-2	12	TRBJ1-5	few	-	TGTGCCAGCGGCTCCCTCAATCAGCCCCAGCATTTT	CASGSLNQPQHF
TRBV5-1	14	TRBJ2-7	-	TRBD2	TGCGCCAGTCGGACTAGCGGGAGCTCCTACGAGCAGTACTTC	CASRTSGSSYEQYF
TRBV29-1	12	TRBJ1-2	-	-	TGCAGCGGGGGCGGGGATCTCTATGGCTACACCTTC	CSGGGDLYGYTF
TRBV19	15	TRBJ1-2	-	TRBD1	TGTGCCAGTAGTTCCCCCGGGACAGGGGGATATGGCTACACCTTC	CASSSPGTGGYGYTF
TRBV6-6	15	TRBJ2-2	-	-	TGTGCCAGCAGTTACGAGGGCTTGAACACCGGGGAGCTGTTTTTT	CASSYEGLNTGELFF
TRBV10-3	13	TRBJ2-3	-	-	TGTGCCATCCGGGGCCTTAGCGGAGATACGCAGTATTTT	CAIRGLSGDTQYF